The rows below give T cell receptor beta chains drawn from one sample of a study of molecular identifiers for immune sequencing clone quantification. TCRdb used MiXCR to reprocess the PCR reads, holding one entry per CDR3 protein. The sample contains about 510,000 distinct CDR3 sequences, 25% of which appear only once. The specimen sequenced was naive CD8+ T cells from blood, with Jurkat cell RNA spiked in. The receptors were gathered from a human donor in good health. Some libraries in this study had Jurkat cell RNA spiked in. Both conserved end residues are part of each CDR3. D genes are given only for firm matches. Size tells how often a clone was seen (once, few, many) or the class of an expanded clone, and some rows leave it out.

cdr3_length: 16; clone_size: NA; j_call: TRBJ2-1; v_call: TRBV7-3; d_call: NA; cdr3_nt: TGTGCCAGCAGCTTAATCGGGGGTCAAGTGAACAATGAGCAGTTCTTC; cdr3_aa: CASSLIGGQVNNEQFF
cdr3_length: 13; clone_size: NA; j_call: TRBJ2-7; v_call: TRBV19; d_call: NA; cdr3_nt: TGTGCCAGTAGCCCACAGGTGTCCTACGAGCAGTACTTC; cdr3_aa: CASSPQVSYEQYF
cdr3_length: 16; clone_size: NA; j_call: TRBJ2-3; v_call: TRBV27; d_call: NA; cdr3_nt: TGTGCCAGCAGTTTGGGGGCCTCCCCAAAGGCAGATACGCAGTATTTT; cdr3_aa: CASSLGASPKADTQYF
cdr3_length: 15; clone_size: NA; j_call: TRBJ2-3; v_call: TRBV1; d_call: NA; cdr3_nt: TGCACCCGCAGCCCGACAAGTTGCGACCCAGATACGCAGTATTTT; cdr3_aa: CTRSPTSCDPDTQYF
cdr3_length: 15; clone_size: many; j_call: TRBJ2-2; v_call: TRBV5-1; d_call: NA; cdr3_nt: TGCGCCAGCAGCTTCGAGGGGAAGGACACCGGGGAGCTGTTTTTT; cdr3_aa: CASSFEGKDTGELFF
cdr3_length: 11; clone_size: many; j_call: TRBJ2-7; v_call: TRBV7-9; d_call: TRBD1; cdr3_nt: TGTGCCAGCAGCACAGGGGGCGAGCAGTACTTC; cdr3_aa: CASSTGGEQYF
cdr3_length: 16; clone_size: many; j_call: TRBJ1-6; v_call: TRBV14; d_call: NA; cdr3_nt: TGTGCCAGCAGCCCCGAAGACCCAGGGCTGAATTCACCCCTCCACTTT; cdr3_aa: CASSPEDPGLNSPLHF
cdr3_length: 16; clone_size: NA; j_call: TRBJ2-5; v_call: TRBV19; d_call: TRBD1; cdr3_nt: TGTGCCAGTAGTATGGGGGACAGATCGTACCAAGAGACCCAGTACTTC; cdr3_aa: CASSMGDRSYQETQYF
cdr3_length: 15; clone_size: many; j_call: TRBJ1-2; v_call: TRBV7-9; d_call: NA; cdr3_nt: TGTGCCAGCAGCCTAACGACAGGCGCTAACTATGGCTACACCTTC; cdr3_aa: CASSLTTGANYGYTF
cdr3_length: 17; clone_size: few; j_call: TRBJ1-6; v_call: TRBV5-6; d_call: NA; cdr3_nt: TGTGCCAGCAGCTTGTGGACGGGGAGCTCCTATAATTCACCCCTCCACTTT; cdr3_aa: CASSLWTGSSYNSPLHF
cdr3_length: 15; clone_size: NA; j_call: TRBJ1-1; v_call: TRBV4-1; d_call: NA; cdr3_nt: TGCGCCAGCAGCCAAGAGCCAGGGTTCAACTCTGAAGCTTTCTTT; cdr3_aa: CASSQEPGFNSEAFF
cdr3_length: 14; clone_size: NA; j_call: TRBJ2-2; v_call: TRBV4-3; d_call: NA; cdr3_nt: TGCGCCAGCAGCCAAACAGGGAGCACCGGGGAGCTGGTTTTT; cdr3_aa: CASSQTGSTGELVF
cdr3_length: 15; clone_size: NA; j_call: TRBJ2-7; v_call: TRBV14; d_call: NA; cdr3_nt: TGTGCCAGCAGCGCCCCGTCCGAAGACCCCTACGAGCAGTACTTC; cdr3_aa: CASSAPSEDPYEQYF
cdr3_length: 17; clone_size: NA; j_call: TRBJ2-4; v_call: TRBV4-3; d_call: NA; cdr3_nt: TGCGCCAGCAGCCAAGATTGGCCTGGGTCAGCCAAAGACATTCAGTACTTC; cdr3_aa: CASSQDWPGSAKDIQYF
cdr3_length: 13; clone_size: NA; j_call: TRBJ1-5; v_call: TRBV14; d_call: NA; cdr3_nt: TGTGCCAGCAGCCAATCGTACAATCAGCCCCAGCATTTT; cdr3_aa: CASSQSYNQPQHF
cdr3_length: 18; clone_size: few; j_call: TRBJ1-1; v_call: TRBV5-1; d_call: TRBD1; cdr3_nt: TGCGCCAGCAGCCCGACGACCCGGGACAGGGGGCTCTTGACTGAAGCTTTCTTT; cdr3_aa: CASSPTTRDRGLLTEAFF
cdr3_length: 15; clone_size: NA; j_call: TRBJ2-1; v_call: TRBV27; d_call: TRBD1; cdr3_nt: TGTGCCAGCAGTTTATGGGGACAGGGGGCAGTTGAGCAGTTCTTC; cdr3_aa: CASSLWGQGAVEQFF
cdr3_length: 15; clone_size: NA; j_call: TRBJ2-3; v_call: TRBV6-2/TRBV6-3; d_call: TRBD1; cdr3_nt: TGTGCCAGCAGAAACCCGGGACAGGTTGCAGATACGCAGTATTTT; cdr3_aa: CASRNPGQVADTQYF
cdr3_length: 13; clone_size: few; j_call: TRBJ2-3; v_call: TRBV6-5; d_call: NA; cdr3_nt: TGTGCCAGCCCGACCGGGGATCCAGATACGCAGTATTTT; cdr3_aa: CASPTGDPDTQYF
cdr3_length: 15; clone_size: few; j_call: TRBJ2-1; v_call: TRBV6-2/TRBV6-3; d_call: TRBD2; cdr3_nt: TGTGCCAGCAGTTCCCAATTCCCGGGACTAGGTCTGACTTTCTTC; cdr3_aa: CASSSQFPGLGLTFF
cdr3_length: 13; clone_size: NA; j_call: TRBJ2-3; v_call: TRBV5-1; d_call: TRBD2; cdr3_nt: TGCGCCAGCAGCCCCCTCGGGGGGAGTACGCAGTATTTT; cdr3_aa: CASSPLGGSTQYF
cdr3_length: 16; clone_size: many; j_call: TRBJ2-3; v_call: TRBV4-1; d_call: TRBD2; cdr3_nt: TGCGCCAGCAGCGAAATGCTAGCGGGGGACACAGATACGCAGTATTTT; cdr3_aa: CASSEMLAGDTDTQYF
cdr3_length: 12; clone_size: NA; j_call: TRBJ2-7; v_call: TRBV11-2; d_call: NA; cdr3_nt: TGTGCCAGCAGCCGTCCAACCTACGAGCAGTACTTC; cdr3_aa: CASSRPTYEQYF
cdr3_length: 15; clone_size: many; j_call: TRBJ2-5; v_call: TRBV11-2; d_call: NA; cdr3_nt: TGTGCCAGCAGCTCCCGACTACTAGGAGGAGAGACCCAGTACTTC; cdr3_aa: CASSSRLLGGETQYF
cdr3_length: 15; clone_size: NA; j_call: TRBJ2-1; v_call: TRBV7-6; d_call: NA; cdr3_nt: TGTGCCAGCAGCTTAGACGTGGGGGGCGGGAGTGAGCAGTTCTTC; cdr3_aa: CASSLDVGGGSEQFF
cdr3_length: 13; clone_size: many; j_call: TRBJ2-1; v_call: TRBV4-1; d_call: TRBD1; cdr3_nt: TGCGCCAGCAGCCAAACAGGGGACAATGAGCAGTTCTTC; cdr3_aa: CASSQTGDNEQFF
cdr3_length: 13; clone_size: many; j_call: TRBJ2-3; v_call: TRBV29-1; d_call: NA; cdr3_nt: TGCAGCGCTGGGGGGGCCCGCACAGATACGCAGTATTTT; cdr3_aa: CSAGGARTDTQYF
cdr3_length: 15; clone_size: NA; j_call: TRBJ2-1; v_call: TRBV6-5; d_call: NA; cdr3_nt: TGTGCCAGCAGCTATACAGGCGGTCCTGCGGATGAGCAGTTCTTC; cdr3_aa: CASSYTGGPADEQFF
cdr3_length: 12; clone_size: few; j_call: TRBJ2-7; v_call: TRBV6-2/TRBV6-3; d_call: NA; cdr3_nt: TGTGCCAGCATGGGGGACCCCTACGAGCAGTACTTC; cdr3_aa: CASMGDPYEQYF
cdr3_length: 14; clone_size: NA; j_call: TRBJ2-7; v_call: TRBV27; d_call: NA; cdr3_nt: TGTGCCAGCAGTTTCGCCGGGCCCCCCTACGCGCAGTCCTTC; cdr3_aa: CASSFAGPPYAQSF
cdr3_length: 14; clone_size: NA; j_call: TRBJ2-7; v_call: TRBV6-2/TRBV6-3; d_call: TRBD1; cdr3_nt: TGTACCAGCAGTTACATTGGACAGGGCGACGAGCAGTACTTC; cdr3_aa: CTSSYIGQGDEQYF
cdr3_length: 12; clone_size: NA; j_call: TRBJ2-2; v_call: TRBV9; d_call: NA; cdr3_nt: TGTGCCAGCAGCGTAGGTACCGGGGGGCTGTTTTTT; cdr3_aa: CASSVGTGGLFF
cdr3_length: 18; clone_size: NA; j_call: TRBJ2-3; v_call: TRBV5-1; d_call: NA; cdr3_nt: TGCGCCAGCAGCTCTTGGACTACGCTGCCCGACGGCACAGATACGCAGTATTTT; cdr3_aa: CASSSWTTLPDGTDTQYF
cdr3_length: 12; clone_size: NA; j_call: TRBJ2-7; v_call: TRBV6-2/TRBV6-3; d_call: NA; cdr3_nt: TGTGCCACCTCAGGACCCCCCTACGAGCAGTACTTC; cdr3_aa: CATSGPPYEQYF
cdr3_length: 15; clone_size: many; j_call: TRBJ1-1; v_call: TRBV28; d_call: NA; cdr3_nt: TGTGCCAGCAGTCGAAATTGGCAGGCGGACACTGAAGCTTTCTTT; cdr3_aa: CASSRNWQADTEAFF
cdr3_length: 16; clone_size: many; j_call: TRBJ2-3; v_call: TRBV7-9; d_call: NA; cdr3_nt: TGTGCCAGCAGCTTAAACTTCCAGGGGGGGGCAGATACGCAGTATTTT; cdr3_aa: CASSLNFQGGADTQYF
cdr3_length: 15; clone_size: few; j_call: TRBJ1-1; v_call: TRBV6-5; d_call: TRBD1; cdr3_nt: TGTGCCAGCAGTTACGAAGGACAGGGAAACACTGAAGCTTTCTTT; cdr3_aa: CASSYEGQGNTEAFF
cdr3_length: 17; clone_size: few; j_call: TRBJ2-7; v_call: TRBV18; d_call: NA; cdr3_nt: TGTGCCAGCTCACCACGATACGGGGAACCCAGCTCCTACGAGCAGTACTTC; cdr3_aa: CASSPRYGEPSSYEQYF
cdr3_length: 12; clone_size: few; j_call: TRBJ1-2; v_call: TRBV29-1; d_call: TRBD1; cdr3_nt: TGCAGCGTTGCCGAGACAGGGGGGGGCTACACCTTC; cdr3_aa: CSVAETGGGYTF
cdr3_length: 12; clone_size: NA; j_call: TRBJ1-5; v_call: TRBV6-2/TRBV6-3; d_call: NA; cdr3_nt: TGTGCCAGCAGCCCTATTTATCAGCCCCAGCATTTT; cdr3_aa: CASSPIYQPQHF
cdr3_length: 16; clone_size: few; j_call: TRBJ2-3; v_call: TRBV7-9; d_call: TRBD2; cdr3_nt: TGTGCCAGCAGCTTAGCTACTAGCGGTAACACAGATACGCAGTATTTT; cdr3_aa: CASSLATSGNTDTQYF
cdr3_length: 14; clone_size: NA; j_call: TRBJ2-7; v_call: TRBV2; d_call: NA; cdr3_nt: TGTGCCAGCAGTGCAGGGGTAAGCTCCTACGAGCAGTACTTC; cdr3_aa: CASSAGVSSYEQYF
cdr3_length: 15; clone_size: NA; j_call: TRBJ2-7; v_call: TRBV5-3; d_call: NA; cdr3_nt: TGTGCCAGCAGCCAGTGGGGCCCCGGGGGATACGAGCAGTACTTC; cdr3_aa: CASSQWGPGGYEQYF
cdr3_length: 14; clone_size: NA; j_call: TRBJ2-7; v_call: TRBV6-6; d_call: NA; cdr3_nt: TGTGCCAGCAGTTACTCGGGGTTCGCGTACGAGCAGTACTTC; cdr3_aa: CASSYSGFAYEQYF
cdr3_length: 15; clone_size: few; j_call: TRBJ2-1; v_call: TRBV7-9; d_call: NA; cdr3_nt: TGTGCCAGCAGTGGAGGGCTAGCCATGTACAATGAGCAGTTCTTC; cdr3_aa: CASSGGLAMYNEQFF
cdr3_length: 18; clone_size: few; j_call: TRBJ2-7; v_call: TRBV7-9; d_call: TRBD1; cdr3_nt: TGTGCCAGCAGCCACGACAACTTGGGGGACAGGGGCCACTACGAGCAGTACTTC; cdr3_aa: CASSHDNLGDRGHYEQYF
cdr3_length: 14; clone_size: NA; j_call: TRBJ2-1; v_call: TRBV28; d_call: TRBD2; cdr3_nt: TGTGCCAGCACCCTAGCGGGATTTCGCAGTGAGCTGTTCTTC; cdr3_aa: CASTLAGFRSELFF
cdr3_length: 13; clone_size: few; j_call: TRBJ2-2; v_call: TRBV9; d_call: NA; cdr3_nt: TGTGCCAGCACCGTGACAGGCGCCGGGGAGCTGTTTTTT; cdr3_aa: CASTVTGAGELFF
cdr3_length: 16; clone_size: many; j_call: TRBJ2-1; v_call: TRBV5-1; d_call: TRBD1; cdr3_nt: TGCGCCAGCAGCTGGACTCCGGGACAGGGGTACAATGAGCAGTTCTTC; cdr3_aa: CASSWTPGQGYNEQFF
cdr3_length: 15; clone_size: many; j_call: TRBJ2-3; v_call: TRBV28; d_call: NA; cdr3_nt: TGTGCCAGCAGTTACCGGGAAACAGCAGCAGATACGCAGTATTTT; cdr3_aa: CASSYRETAADTQYF
cdr3_length: 15; clone_size: few; j_call: TRBJ2-7; v_call: TRBV4-3; d_call: NA; cdr3_nt: TGCGCCAGCAGCCAAGATTACACGGGGATCATGGAGCAGTACTTC; cdr3_aa: CASSQDYTGIMEQYF
cdr3_length: 13; clone_size: few; j_call: TRBJ2-7; v_call: TRBV6-6; d_call: NA; cdr3_nt: TGTGCCAGTGGGGTTCTGGGAGGAGGCGAGCAGTACTTC; cdr3_aa: CASGVLGGGEQYF
cdr3_length: 16; clone_size: many; j_call: TRBJ2-5; v_call: TRBV28; d_call: TRBD2; cdr3_nt: TGTGCCAGCAGTTTATCTGGTAGCGGGAGCCAAGAGACCCAGTACTTC; cdr3_aa: CASSLSGSGSQETQYF